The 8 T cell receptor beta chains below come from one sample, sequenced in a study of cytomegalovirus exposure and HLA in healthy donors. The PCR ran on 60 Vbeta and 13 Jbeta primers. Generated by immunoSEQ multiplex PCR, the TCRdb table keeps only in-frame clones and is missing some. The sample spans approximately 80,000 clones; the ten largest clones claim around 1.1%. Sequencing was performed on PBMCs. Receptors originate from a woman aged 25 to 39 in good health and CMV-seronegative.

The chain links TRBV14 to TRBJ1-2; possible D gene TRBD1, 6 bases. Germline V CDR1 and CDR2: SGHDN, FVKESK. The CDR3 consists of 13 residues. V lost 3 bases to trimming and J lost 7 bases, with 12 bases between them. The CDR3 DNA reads TGTGCCAGCAGCCATAAACAGGGTGGTGGCTACACCTTC. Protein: CASSHKQGGGYTF.

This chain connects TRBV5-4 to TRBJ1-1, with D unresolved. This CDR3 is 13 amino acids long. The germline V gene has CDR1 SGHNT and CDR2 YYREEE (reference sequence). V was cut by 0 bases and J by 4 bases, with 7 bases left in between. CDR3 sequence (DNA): TGTGCCAGCAGCTTGGGCGGTAGCACTGAAGCTTTCTTT. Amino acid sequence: CASSLGGSTEAFF.

DNA of the CDR3: TGTGCCAGCAGTTCGGGACTATCGGGTTACGAGCAGTACTTC. Amino acids: CASSSGLSGYEQYF. The chain carries TRBV2 and TRBJ2-7, with TRBD2 matching over 7 bases. Per the germline V gene, CDR1 is SNHLY and CDR2 is FYNNEI. The CDR3 has 14 amino acids. V lost 5 bases, J lost 4 bases, and 8 bases stayed unmatched. The whole variable domain, filled in from reference TRBV2 and TRBJ2-7, reads EPEVTQTPSHQVTQMGQEVILRCVPISNHLYFYWYRQILGQKVEFLVSFYNNEISEKSEIFDDQFSVERPDGSNFTLKIRSTKLEDSAMYFCASSSGLSGYEQYFGPGTRLTVT.

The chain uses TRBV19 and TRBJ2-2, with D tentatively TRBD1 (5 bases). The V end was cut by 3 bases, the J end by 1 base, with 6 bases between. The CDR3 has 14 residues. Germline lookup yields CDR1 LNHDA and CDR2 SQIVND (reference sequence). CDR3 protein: CASSIQGNTGELFF. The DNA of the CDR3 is TGTGCCAGTAGTATTCAGGGGAACACCGGGGAGCTGTTTTTT.

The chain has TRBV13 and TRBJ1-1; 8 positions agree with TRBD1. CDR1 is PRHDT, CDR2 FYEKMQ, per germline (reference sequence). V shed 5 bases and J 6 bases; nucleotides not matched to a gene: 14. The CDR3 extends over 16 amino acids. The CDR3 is CASSRRRTGTGAEAFF. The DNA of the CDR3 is TGTGCCAGCAGCCGACGGAGGACAGGGACGGGAGCTGAAGCTTTCTTT.

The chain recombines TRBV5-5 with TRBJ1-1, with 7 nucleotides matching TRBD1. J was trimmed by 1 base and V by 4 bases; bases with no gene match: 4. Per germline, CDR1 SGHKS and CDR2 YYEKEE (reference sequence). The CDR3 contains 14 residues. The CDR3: CASSPGTANTEAFF. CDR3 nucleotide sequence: TGTGCCAGCAGCCCCGGGACAGCGAACACTGAAGCTTTCTTT.

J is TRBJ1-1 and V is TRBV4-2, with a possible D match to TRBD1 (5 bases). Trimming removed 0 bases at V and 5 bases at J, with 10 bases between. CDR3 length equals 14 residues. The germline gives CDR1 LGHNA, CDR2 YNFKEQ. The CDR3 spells CASSQDLGGTEAFF. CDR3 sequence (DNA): TGTGCCAGCAGCCAAGATTTGGGGGGGACTGAAGCTTTCTTT.

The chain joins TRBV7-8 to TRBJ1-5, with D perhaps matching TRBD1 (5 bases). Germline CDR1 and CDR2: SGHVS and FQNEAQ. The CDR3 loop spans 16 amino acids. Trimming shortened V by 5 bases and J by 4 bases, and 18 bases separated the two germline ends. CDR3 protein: CASSPRGRETNQPQHF. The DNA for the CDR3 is TGTGCCAGCAGCCCACGGGGGAGGGAAACTAATCAGCCCCAGCATTTT.